The 21 T cell receptor beta chains in this list originate from one sample, sequenced in a study of T cell changes during pregnancy in multiple sclerosis. Method: immunoSEQ multiplex PCR; TCRdb's copy keeps in-frame clones and lacks some. This sample yields around 29,000 clones, of which around 89% are seen a single time; more than 3% belongs to the top ten. The material was CD4+ T cells from peripheral blood mononuclear cells, obtained in the first trimester of pregnancy. All receptors derive from a female donor in good health, enrolled as a control in a pregnancy study.

This chain joins TRBV28 and TRBJ2-1; 16 bases map to TRBD2. V was clipped by 4 bases and J by 6 bases; unmatched bases: 24. Per germline, CDR1 MDHEN and CDR2 SYDVKM. This CDR3 region has 23 residues. The CDR3 region has the DNA TGTGCCAGCAGTTCGTTTTCTTTGGGACTAGCGGGGGGGTTGGAGGGACGTGGCAATGAGCAGTTCTTC. Amino acids: CASSSFSLGLAGGLEGRGNEQFF. The full variable domain, in which reference TRBV28 and TRBJ2-1 provide the parts outside the CDR3, is DVKVTQSSRYLVKRTGEKVFLECVQDMDHENMFWYRQDPGLGLRLIYFSYDVKMKEKGDIPEGYSVSREKKERFSLILESASTNQTSMYLCASSSFSLGLAGGLEGRGNEQFFGPGTRLTVL.

This clone was picked up one time. The chain joins TRBV6-1 to TRBJ2-7, with 7 bases lining up with TRBD1. V trimming: 5 bases; J trimming: 4 bases; junction bases outside the gene matches: 8. Germline values: CDR1 MNHNS, CDR2 SASEGT. The length of the CDR3 is 14 residues. The CDR3 bases are TGTGCCAGCAGTCCAGGGGGAACCTCTTACGAGCAGTACTTC. This translates into CASSPGGTSYEQYF.

The CDR3 is CASSFGRGQETQYF. In DNA form, the CDR3 reads TGCGCCAGCAGCTTCGGTAGGGGCCAAGAGACCCAGTACTTC. The V and J genes are TRBV5-1 and TRBJ2-5, with D possibly TRBD1 on 5 matching bases. The CDR3 spans 14 residues. The V and J ends lost 2 bases and 1 base respectively, with 9 bases between them. Per the germline V gene, CDR1 is SGHRS and CDR2 is YFSETQ.

CDR3 loop: CASSPRTVYNSPLHF. DNA for the CDR3: TGTGCCAGCAGCCCAAGGACAGTCTATAATTCACCCCTCCACTTT. The J gene is TRBJ1-6, the V gene TRBV28, with D maybe TRBD1 (6 bases). The CDR3 sequence is 15 residues long. V was shortened by 6 bases and J by 3 bases, with 12 bases between the two germline ends. Germline V gene sequence: CDR1 MDHEN, CDR2 SYDVKM. Variable domain in full (rest from reference TRBV28 and TRBJ1-6): DVKVTQSSRYLVKRTGEKVFLECVQDMDHENMFWYRQDPGLGLRLIYFSYDVKMKEKGDIPEGYSVSREKKERFSLILESASTNQTSMYLCASSPRTVYNSPLHFGNGTRLTVT.

The rearrangement links TRBV19 to TRBJ2-7, with 10 bases identical to TRBD2. The CDR3 has 14 residues. Germline values: CDR1 LNHDA, CDR2 SQIVND (reference sequence). J was trimmed by 5 bases and V by 7 bases; bases with no gene match: 8. The CDR3 DNA sequence: TGTGCCAGTAAATCGGGACTAGCGTTCGACGAGCAGTACTTC. It yields the protein CASKSGLAFDEQYF.

The chain joins TRBV5-6 to TRBJ2-7; 11 nucleotides match TRBD1. V gave up 0 bases and J gave up 1 base; unmatched junction bases: 3. The V gene's germline CDR1 is SGHDT and CDR2 YYEEEE. The CDR3 runs 16 residues. The DNA for the CDR3 is TGTGCCAGCAGCTTGGGGACAGGGGGCAAATCCTACGAGCAGTACTTC. Protein product: CASSLGTGGKSYEQYF.

The gene calls are TRBV4-3 and TRBJ2-1, with D possibly being TRBD1 (6 bases). V was pared by 1 base and J by 3 bases, with 16 bases between. The CDR3 runs 17 residues. Per germline, CDR1 LGHNA and CDR2 YSLEER. The CDR3 is CASSQVLRQGFYNEQFF. The CDR3 bases are TGCGCCAGCAGCCAAGTGCTACGGCAGGGGTTCTACAATGAGCAGTTCTTC.

The chain recombines TRBV5-1 with TRBJ1-1, with D possibly TRBD1 on 6 matching bases. Trimming took off 2 bases at V and 4 bases at J, with 15 bases between the two ends. The germline gives CDR1 SGHRS, CDR2 YFSETQ. This CDR3 has 15 residues. The CDR3 protein is CASSLQGFATTEAFF. CDR3 nucleotide sequence: TGCGCCAGCAGCTTACAGGGTTTTGCAACCACTGAAGCTTTCTTT. Variable domain in full (rest from reference TRBV5-1 and TRBJ1-1): KAGVTQTPRYLIKTRGQQVTLSCSPISGHRSVSWYQQTPGQGLQFLFEYFSETQRNKGNFPGRFSGRQFSNSRSEMNVSTLELGDSALYLCASSLQGFATTEAFFGQGTRLTVV.

The rearrangement links TRBV5-1 to TRBJ2-1; D possibly corresponds to TRBD1 (7 bases). CDR1 and CDR2 from the germline V gene are SGHRS and YFSETQ. The CDR3 has 14 amino acids. The germline V and J ends were trimmed by 7 bases and 7 bases, with 18 bases remaining between them. In DNA form, the CDR3 reads TGCGCCAGCGGCACAGGGGAGGTCGGGAATGAGCAGTTCTTC. Its translation: CASGTGEVGNEQFF.

The V gene is TRBV19, the J gene TRBJ1-4; D is possibly TRBD1 (5 bases). Between the trimmed V and J ends, which lost 3 bases and 4 bases, there was a span of 21 bases. The V gene's germline CDR1 is LNHDA and CDR2 SQIVND (reference sequence). The CDR3 is made up of 18 amino acids. The CDR3 protein is CASSISGLYGARNEKLFF. The CDR3, as DNA: TGTGCCAGTAGTATTTCGGGACTCTATGGGGCACGTAATGAAAAACTGTTTTTT.

The chain employs TRBV10-2 and TRBJ1-1; 10 bases line up with TRBD1. Losses at the gene ends were 4 bases for V and 0 bases for J; bases not matched to a gene: 2. The V gene's germline CDR1 is WSHSY and CDR2 SAAADI. There are 15 residues in the CDR3. In DNA, the CDR3 is TGCGCCAGCAGTGGGACAGGGGGGATGAACACTGAAGCTTTCTTT. This translates into CASSGTGGMNTEAFF.

The V and J genes are TRBV19 and TRBJ2-1; 8 positions match TRBD2. The CDR3 consists of 13 residues. CDR1 is LNHDA and CDR2 is SQIVND in the germline V gene (reference sequence). The J segment lost 5 bases and the V segment lost 6 bases, leaving 3 bases of the junction unmatched. DNA for the CDR3: TGTGCCAGTAGCCAGCGGGAGAACAATGAGCAGTTCTTC. Protein: CASSQRENNEQFF.

This clone was seen once. The CDR3 sequence: CASTDTPLHF. The CDR3, as DNA: TGTGCCAGCACGGACACACCCCTCCACTTT. The chain couples TRBV21-1 to TRBJ1-6; the D segment call TRBD1 is taken from the table without a DNA check. TRBV21-1 is tagged as a pseudogene. The CDR3 spans 10 residues.

The J gene is TRBJ2-6, the V gene TRBV5-1, with a possible D match to TRBD2 (5 bases). V was pared by 4 bases and J by 0 bases, with 8 bases between. Germline CDR1 is SGHRS and CDR2 is YFSETQ. The CDR3 runs 15 residues. CDR3 coding DNA: TGCGCCAGCAGCAGTAGCGCCTCTGGGGCCAACGTCCTGACTTTC. Encoded protein: CASSSSASGANVLTF.

CDR3 DNA sequence: TGTGCCAGCAGTGGGACTCGGAACACTGAAGCTTTCTTT. This gives the protein CASSGTRNTEAFF. This chain links TRBV6-1 with TRBJ1-1; no clear D. Trimming left V 4 bases short and J 1 base short, with 7 bases between. Germline V gene sequence: CDR1 MNHNS, CDR2 SASEGT. The CDR3 runs 13 residues.

The chain has TRBV4-2 and TRBJ2-7, with D maybe TRBD1 (5 bases). The CDR3 runs 14 residues. Germline V gives CDR1 LGHNA, CDR2 YNFKEQ. The V end was cut by 0 bases, the J end by 6 bases, with 12 bases between. DNA for the CDR3: TGTGCCAGCAGCCAAGAGTTAAAGCAGGGCGAGCAGTACTTC. Protein product: CASSQELKQGEQYF.

This clone appeared a few times. The rearrangement uses TRBV19 and TRBJ1-4; 12 bases are a match to TRBD1. Trimming at V came to 6 bases and at J to 1 base, leaving 12 bases not matched to a gene. Germline loops: CDR1 LNHDA, CDR2 SQIVND (reference sequence). The CDR3 is made up of 19 amino acids. CDR3 DNA sequence: TGTGCCAGTAGCAATAGCCGGGACAGGGGGCATGAAACTAATGAAAAACTGTTTTTT. Its protein product is CASSNSRDRGHETNEKLFF. The full variable domain, rest sourced from reference TRBV19 and TRBJ1-4, is DGGITQSPKYLFRKEGQNVTLSCEQNLNHDAMYWYRQDPGQGLRLIYYSQIVNDFQKGDIAEGYSVSREKKESFPLTVTSAQKNPTAFYLCASSNSRDRGHETNEKLFFGSGTQLSVL.

This sequence joins TRBV11-2 and TRBJ2-3; 8 nucleotides line up with TRBD2. Looked up from germline, CDR1 is SGHAT and CDR2 is FQNNGV. CDR3 length: 18 amino acids. The J segment lost 0 bases and the V segment lost 1 base, leaving 9 bases of the junction unmatched. Here the CDR3 DNA reads TGTGCCAGCAGCTTAGGCCCCGCTACTAGCGGAAGCACAGATACGCAGTATTTT. Translation gives CASSLGPATSGSTDTQYF.

The V and J genes are TRBV7-2 and TRBJ2-3, with 8 nucleotides matching TRBD1. The CDR3 is made up of 14 amino acids. V gave up 7 bases and J gave up 2 bases; unmatched junction bases: 5. Germline CDR1 SGHTA, CDR2 FQGNSA. The CDR3 protein is CASNQGATTDTQYF. In nucleotides, the CDR3 is TGTGCCAGCAACCAGGGGGCCACCACAGATACGCAGTATTTT. Supplemented by reference TRBV7-2 and TRBJ2-3, the full variable domain reads GAGVSQSPSNKVTEKGKDVELRCDPISGHTALYWYRQSLGQGLEFLIYFQGNSAPDKSGLPSDRFSAERTGGSVSTLTIQRTQQEDSAVYLCASNQGATTDTQYFGPGTRLTVL.

The chain combines TRBV18 with TRBJ1-1, with D unclear. V was cut by 2 bases and J by 4 bases, with 11 bases left in between. Germline CDR1 is KGHSH and CDR2 is LQKENI. The CDR3 loop spans 14 amino acids. CDR3 sequence (DNA): TGTGCCAGCTCACCAGGGCAGGTCCTCACTGAAGCTTTCTTT. Protein product: CASSPGQVLTEAFF.

The chain joins TRBV7-3 to TRBJ2-5, with 7 bases identical to TRBD2. V dropped 3 bases and J dropped 5; count of bases not matched to a gene: 9. CDR3 length: 15 residues. Per germline, CDR1 SGHTA and CDR2 FQGTGA. The CDR3 DNA is TGTGCCAGCAGCTTGGACCCCGGGAGGATCGAGACCCAGTACTTC. Its translation is CASSLDPGRIETQYF.